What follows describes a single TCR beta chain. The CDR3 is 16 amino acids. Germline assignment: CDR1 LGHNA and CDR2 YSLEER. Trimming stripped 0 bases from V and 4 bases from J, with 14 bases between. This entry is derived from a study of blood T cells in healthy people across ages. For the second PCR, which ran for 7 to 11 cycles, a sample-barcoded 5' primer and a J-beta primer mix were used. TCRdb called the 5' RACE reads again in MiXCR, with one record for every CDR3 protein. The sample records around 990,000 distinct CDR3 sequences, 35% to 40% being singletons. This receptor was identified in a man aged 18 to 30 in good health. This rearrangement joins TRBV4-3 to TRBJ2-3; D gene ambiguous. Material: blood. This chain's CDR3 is CASSQEVRPGSDTQYF. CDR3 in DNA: TGCGCCAGCAGCCAAGAGGTCCGACCCGGTTCAGATACGCAGTATTTT.